This T cell receptor beta chain was documented in a study of blood T cell repertoires in COVID-19. This CDR3 has 15 residues. Germline CDR1 and CDR2: KGHSH and LQKENI. V was pared by 6 bases and J by 1 base, with 16 bases between. TCRdb keeps only in-frame clones here, not all; method: immunoSEQ multiplex PCR. The sample lists 95,000 to 150,000 clones, approximately 90% seen once, with 28% in the top ten. Sequencing input: peripheral blood. The source of this sequence is a man aged 70 or older with active or convalescent COVID-19. This chain links TRBV18 with TRBJ2-7; TRBD1 might be the D (6 bases). The CDR3 loop is CASSPSGQRSYEQYF. The CDR3, as DNA: TGTGCCAGCTCCCCTTCGGGACAAAGATCCTACGAGCAGTACTTC.